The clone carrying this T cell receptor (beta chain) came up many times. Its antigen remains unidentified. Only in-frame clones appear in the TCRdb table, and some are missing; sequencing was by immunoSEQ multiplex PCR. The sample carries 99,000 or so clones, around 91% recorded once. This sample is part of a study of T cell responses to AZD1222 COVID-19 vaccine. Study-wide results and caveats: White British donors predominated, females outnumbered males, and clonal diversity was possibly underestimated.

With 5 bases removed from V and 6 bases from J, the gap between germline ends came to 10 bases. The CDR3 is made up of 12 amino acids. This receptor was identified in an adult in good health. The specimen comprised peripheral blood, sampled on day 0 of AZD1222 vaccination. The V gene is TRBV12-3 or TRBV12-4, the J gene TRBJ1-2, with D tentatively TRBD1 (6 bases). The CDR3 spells CASSDRPDGYTF. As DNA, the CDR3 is TGTGCCAGCAGTGACAGGCCGGATGGCTACACCTTC.